This TCR beta chain was observed in a study of T cell repertoires in cytomegalovirus infection. With V trimmed by 6 bases and J by 6 bases, 3 bases remained unmatched. Germline V gene sequence: CDR1 SGHAT, CDR2 FQNNGV. The CDR3 loop spans 13 amino acids. This clonotype was picked up a small number of times. TCRdb re-analysed the reads in MiXCR, keeping a single row per CDR3 protein. The sample shows 250,000 to 300,000 distinct CDR3 sequences, roughly 13% of them seen only once. The receptor's source is a human donor in good health (CMV status not recorded). Some clones in this sample may be carry-over from other donors' samples. Sequencing was performed on PBMCs. The rearrangement uses TRBV11-2 and TRBJ2-1; TRBD1 matches 9 bases. The CDR3, as DNA: TGTGCCAGCAGGGGACAGGGCCTCAATGAGCAGTTCTTC. This encodes CASRGQGLNEQFF.